These T cell receptor beta chains were read from a single sample in a study of cytomegalovirus exposure and HLA in healthy donors. The table came from immunoSEQ multiplex PCR; TCRdb's copy has only in-frame clones and leaves some out. The listing records approximately 150,000 clones. The sequencing input was PBMCs. The receptor source for this set is a woman in her fifties or sixties in good health and CMV-seronegative. Each CDR3 is given with its conserved first and last residue. Each record gives: J gene, V gene, CDR3 protein.

TRBJ1-2,TRBV20-1,CSARQGYGYTF
TRBJ1-2,TRBV6-5,CASSYPRQGSYGYTF
TRBJ1-1,TRBV2,CASSRQGALSAFF
TRBJ2-2,TRBV5-1,CASSLGHGNTGELFF
TRBJ1-3,TRBV4-1,CASSHNLLGPSGNTIYF
TRBJ2-7,TRBV14,CASSPRLASSYEQYF
TRBJ1-2,TRBV19,CASSRGDYGYTF
TRBJ1-6,TRBV5-6,CASSLRGGNNNSPLHF
TRBJ2-4,TRBV28,CASSHAWIPMISGLAKNIQYF
TRBJ2-7,TRBV11-1,CASSLALRYEQYF
TRBJ2-1,TRBV28,CASRYFNEQFF
TRBJ2-1,TRBV5-1,CASSLGWTAEQFF
TRBJ1-1,TRBV27,CASSPLTGGLGKAFF